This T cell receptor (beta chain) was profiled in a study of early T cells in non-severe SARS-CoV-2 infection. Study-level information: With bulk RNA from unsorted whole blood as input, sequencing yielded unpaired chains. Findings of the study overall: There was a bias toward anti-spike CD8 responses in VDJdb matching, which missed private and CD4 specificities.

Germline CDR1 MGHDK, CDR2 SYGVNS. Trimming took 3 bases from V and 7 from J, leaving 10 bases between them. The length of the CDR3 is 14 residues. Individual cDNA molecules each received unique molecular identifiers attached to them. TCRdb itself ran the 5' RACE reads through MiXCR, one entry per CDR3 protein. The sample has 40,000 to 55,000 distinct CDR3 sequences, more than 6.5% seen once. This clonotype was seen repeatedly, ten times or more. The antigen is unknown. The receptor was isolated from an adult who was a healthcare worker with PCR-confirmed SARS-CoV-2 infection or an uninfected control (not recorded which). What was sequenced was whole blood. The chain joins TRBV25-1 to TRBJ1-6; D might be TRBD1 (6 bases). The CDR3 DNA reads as TGTGCCAGCAGTGATCCAGGGGACAATTCACCCCTCCACTTT. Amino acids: CASSDPGDNSPLHF.